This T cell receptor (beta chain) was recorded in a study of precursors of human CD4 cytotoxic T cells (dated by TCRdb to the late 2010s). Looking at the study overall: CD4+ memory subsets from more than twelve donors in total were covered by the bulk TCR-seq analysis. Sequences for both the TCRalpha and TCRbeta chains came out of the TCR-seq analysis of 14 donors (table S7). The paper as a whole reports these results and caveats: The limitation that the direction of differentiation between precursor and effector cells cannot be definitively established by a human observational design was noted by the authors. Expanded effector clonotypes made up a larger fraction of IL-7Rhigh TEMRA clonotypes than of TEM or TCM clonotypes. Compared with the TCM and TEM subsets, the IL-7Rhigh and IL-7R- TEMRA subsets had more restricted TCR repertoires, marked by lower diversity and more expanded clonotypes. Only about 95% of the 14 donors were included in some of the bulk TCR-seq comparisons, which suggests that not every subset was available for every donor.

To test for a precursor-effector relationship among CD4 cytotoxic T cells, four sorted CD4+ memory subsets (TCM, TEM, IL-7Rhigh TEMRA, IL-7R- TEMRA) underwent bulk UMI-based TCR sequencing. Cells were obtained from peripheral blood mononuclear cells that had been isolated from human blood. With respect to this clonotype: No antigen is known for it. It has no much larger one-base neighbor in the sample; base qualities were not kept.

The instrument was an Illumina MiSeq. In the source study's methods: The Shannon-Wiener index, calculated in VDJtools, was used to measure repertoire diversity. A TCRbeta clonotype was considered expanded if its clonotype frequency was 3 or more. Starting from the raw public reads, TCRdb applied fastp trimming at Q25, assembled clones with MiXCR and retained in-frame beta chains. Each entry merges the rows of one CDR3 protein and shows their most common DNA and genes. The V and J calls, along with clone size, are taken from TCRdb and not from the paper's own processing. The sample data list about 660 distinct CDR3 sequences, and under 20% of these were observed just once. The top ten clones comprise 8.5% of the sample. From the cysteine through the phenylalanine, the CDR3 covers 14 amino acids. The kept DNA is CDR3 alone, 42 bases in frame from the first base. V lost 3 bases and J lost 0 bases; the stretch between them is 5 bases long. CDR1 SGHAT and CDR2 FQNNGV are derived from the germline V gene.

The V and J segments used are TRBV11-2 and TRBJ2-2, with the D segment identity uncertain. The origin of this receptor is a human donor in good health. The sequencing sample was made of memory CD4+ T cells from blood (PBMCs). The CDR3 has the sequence CASSFLANTGELFF. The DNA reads TGTGCCAGCAGCTTTCTGGCGAACACCGGGGAGCTGTTTTTT.